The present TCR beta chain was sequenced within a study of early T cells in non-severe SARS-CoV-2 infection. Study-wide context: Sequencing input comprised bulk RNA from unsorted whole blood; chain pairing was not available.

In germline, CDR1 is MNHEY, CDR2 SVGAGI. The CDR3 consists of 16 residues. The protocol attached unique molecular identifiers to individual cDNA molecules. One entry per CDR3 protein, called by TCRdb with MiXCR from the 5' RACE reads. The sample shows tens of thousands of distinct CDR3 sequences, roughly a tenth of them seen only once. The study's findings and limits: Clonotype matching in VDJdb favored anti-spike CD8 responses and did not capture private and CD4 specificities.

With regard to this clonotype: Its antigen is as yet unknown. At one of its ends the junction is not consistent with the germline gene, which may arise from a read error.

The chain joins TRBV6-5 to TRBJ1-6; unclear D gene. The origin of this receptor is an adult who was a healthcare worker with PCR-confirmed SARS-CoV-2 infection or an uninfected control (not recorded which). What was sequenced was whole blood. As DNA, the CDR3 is TGTGCCAGCAGTTACTCGTACAGACTTTATACTTCACCCCTCCACTTT. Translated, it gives CASSYSYRLYTSPLHF.